The 17 T cell receptor beta chains below were found in one sample sequenced in a study of CD8+ T cells in alopecia areata. Treatment given: oral pan-JAK inhibitor, 5-10 mg twice daily. Extraction and reverse transcription of RNA yielded cDNA as the sequencing template. Here immunoSEQ multiplex PCR was the method, and the copy in TCRdb shows in-frame clones only, minus some. Found here are over 200,000 clones, around 66% of them singletons; the top ten hold around 4%. The specimen comprised CD4+ T cells sorted from blood, sampled at week 4, from a patient treated with tofacitinib. The receptors were sampled from a human donor with alopecia areata.

The chain carries TRBV7-9 and TRBJ1-2; 8 positions agree with TRBD1. Per germline, CDR1 SEHNR and CDR2 FQNEAQ (reference sequence). Trimming at V came to 5 bases and at J to 4 bases, leaving 9 bases not matched to a gene. The CDR3 is made up of 15 amino acids. CDR3 sequence reads: CASSPGQGMFYGYTF. DNA of the CDR3: TGTGCCAGCAGCCCTGGACAGGGTATGTTCTATGGCTACACCTTC. The complete variable domain, with remaining parts taken from reference TRBV7-9 and TRBJ1-2, reads DTGVSQNPRHKITKRGQNVTFRCDPISEHNRLYWYRQTLGQGPEFLTYFQNEAQLEKSRLLSDRFSAERPKGSFSTLEIQRTEQGDSAMYLCASSPGQGMFYGYTFGSGTRLTVV.

This clone was counted ten times or more. The chain combines TRBV19 with TRBJ1-2; 10 bases are shared with TRBD1. The CDR3 runs to 13 residues. V shed 8 bases and J 5 bases; nucleotides not matched to a gene: 5. Germline V gene sequence: CDR1 LNHDA, CDR2 SQIVND (reference sequence). CDR3 protein: CASGDRGKYGYTF. For the CDR3, the DNA is TGTGCCAGTGGGGACAGGGGCAAGTATGGCTACACCTTC. Drawing the rest from reference TRBV19 and TRBJ1-2, the complete variable domain is DGGITQSPKYLFRKEGQNVTLSCEQNLNHDAMYWYRQDPGQGLRLIYYSQIVNDFQKGDIAEGYSVSREKKESFPLTVTSAQKNPTAFYLCASGDRGKYGYTFGSGTRLTVV.

The rearrangement uses TRBV6-5 and TRBJ1-1; TRBD1 might be the D (6 bases). Germline CDR1 and CDR2: MNHEY and SVGAGI. The germline V and J ends were trimmed by 5 bases and 0 bases, with 10 bases remaining between them. The CDR3 totals 14 residues. The CDR3 is CASSTGKLNTEAFF. In nucleotides, the CDR3 is TGTGCCAGCAGTACAGGGAAACTGAACACTGAAGCTTTCTTT.

In its sample, this clone was seen a few times. Other DNA sequences within the sample encode an identical CDR3. V is TRBV5-1 and J is TRBJ2-7, with D uncertain. CDR1 SGHRS and CDR2 YFSETQ come from the germline V gene. The CDR3 runs 11 residues. Trimming shortened V by 3 bases and J by 3 bases, and 4 bases separated the two germline ends. The CDR3 loop reads CASSSNYEQYF. The CDR3 DNA follows: TGCGCCAGCAGCTCGAACTACGAGCAGTACTTC.

This chain uses TRBV4-3 with TRBJ1-2; D is unresolved. The CDR3 sequence is 14 residues long. Trimming cost V 11 bases and J 3 bases, with 19 bases left between them. Germline V lookup: CDR1 LGHNA, CDR2 YSLEER. The CDR3 here is CAHELGSPDYGYTF. CDR3 coding DNA: TGCGCCCATGAGTTGGGGTCCCCGGACTATGGCTACACCTTC.

The CDR3 region has the DNA TGTGCCAGCAGTTTTGATGCCGGATTTGGGGGCTACACCTTC. Its protein is CASSFDAGFGGYTF. The rearrangement uses TRBV27 and TRBJ1-2; no definite D call. The germline CDR1 and CDR2 sequences are MNHEY and SMNVEV (reference sequence). This CDR3 is 14 amino acids long. V lost 3 bases to trimming and J lost 8 bases, with 16 bases between them.

The rearrangement uses TRBV6-5 and TRBJ1-3; D unclear. CDR1 and CDR2 from the germline V gene are MNHEY and SVGAGI. The CDR3 has 12 residues. CDR3 sequence reads: CVAEGPGNTIYF. The CDR3 nucleotides are TGTGTAGCGGAAGGACCCGGAAACACCATATATTTT.

The chain is built from TRBV7-8 and TRBJ1-1, with 9 bases that match TRBD1. The CDR3 consists of 15 residues. J lost 4 bases, V lost 4 bases, and 7 bases had no gene match. Germline V lookup: CDR1 SGHVS, CDR2 FQNEAQ. CDR3 region: CASSSLTGGTTEAFF. CDR3 DNA sequence: TGTGCCAGCAGCTCCTTGACAGGGGGAACCACTGAAGCTTTCTTT. The whole variable domain, filled in from reference TRBV7-8 and TRBJ1-1, reads GAGVSQSPRYKVAKRGQDVALRCDPISGHVSLFWYQQALGQGPEFLTYFQNEAQLDKSGLPSDRFFAERPEGSVSTLKIQRTQQEDSAVYLCASSSLTGGTTEAFFGQGTRLTVV.

The rearrangement links TRBV29-1 to TRBJ1-1; D is perhaps TRBD1 (5 bases). Deletions cut 6 bases from V and 0 bases from J, with 11 bases between. From germline, CDR1 is SQVTM and CDR2 ANQGSEA. The CDR3 is 13 residues long. CDR3 sequence (DNA): TGCAGCGTGAGGGGTAAGATGAACACTGAAGCTTTCTTT. Protein product: CSVRGKMNTEAFF.

This clone has just a few counts. This chain links TRBV7-8 with TRBJ1-2; 9 bases fit TRBD1. V lost 5 bases, J lost 5 bases, and 9 bases stayed unmatched. Germline V gene sequence: CDR1 SGHVS, CDR2 FQNEAQ. The CDR3 totals 15 residues. The CDR3 region is CASSENRDRVYGYTF. CDR3 sequence (DNA): TGTGCCAGCAGCGAGAACCGGGACAGGGTTTATGGCTACACCTTC.

This clone turned up a few times. The CDR3 here is CASSRAQIFYGYTF. In nucleotides, the CDR3 is TGTGCCAGTAGCCGGGCGCAGATCTTCTATGGCTACACCTTC. This rearrangement joins TRBV19 to TRBJ1-2, with D unclear. Germline V CDR1 and CDR2: LNHDA, SQIVND (reference sequence). V lost 6 bases and J 4 bases, leaving 15 bases between the germline ends. The CDR3 has 14 amino acids.

In this sample, this clone turned up a few times. V is TRBV15 and J is TRBJ2-5; D is unresolved. The V gene lost 0 bases and the J gene lost 5 bases, with 7 bases spanning the gap. The germline CDR1 and CDR2 sequences are LNHNV and YYDKDF (reference sequence). The CDR3 runs 13 residues. CDR3 sequence (DNA): TGTGCCACCAGCAGAGAGGGTTGGGAGACCCAGTACTTC. Its protein is CATSREGWETQYF. The entire variable domain, with the rest obtained from reference TRBV15 and TRBJ2-5, is as follows: DAMVIQNPRYQVTQFGKPVTLSCSQTLNHNVMYWYQQKSSQAPKLLFHYYDKDFNNEADTPDNFQSRRPNTSFCFLDIRSPGLGDTAMYLCATSREGWETQYFGPGTRLLVL.

The CDR3 sequence is CASREPGRGAEAFF. For the CDR3, the DNA is TGTGCCAGCAGGGAACCAGGGCGAGGGGCTGAAGCTTTCTTT. The genes are TRBV6-5 and TRBJ1-1; a possible D gene is TRBD1 (5 bases). Germline V CDR1 and CDR2: MNHEY, SVGAGI. Trimming pared 6 bases from V and 6 bases from J, leaving 17 bases between. The CDR3 length is 14 residues.

This clone was counted a few times. The rearrangement uses TRBV2 and TRBJ2-1; 11 positions match TRBD2. Losses at the gene ends were 1 base for V and 0 bases for J; bases not matched to a gene: 17. CDR1 and CDR2 (germline): SNHLY, FYNNEI. This CDR3 is built from 22 residues. CDR3 coding DNA: TGTGCCAGCAGTGAAGGGCTAGCGGGGGGCCCGAAATACCTGAGCTCCTACAATGAGCAGTTCTTC. Protein: CASSEGLAGGPKYLSSYNEQFF.

The chain carries TRBV5-1 and TRBJ2-5; D ambiguous. This CDR3 contains 14 residues. CDR1 is SGHRS, CDR2 YFSETQ, per germline. V lost 4 bases and J 2 bases, leaving 12 bases between the germline ends. This chain's CDR3 is CASSPRVNQETQYF. The CDR3 DNA reads as TGCGCCAGCAGCCCACGCGTGAATCAAGAGACCCAGTACTTC.

This clone was recorded a few times. V usage is TRBV13 and J usage is TRBJ1-6; 9 nucleotides line up with TRBD1. Germline V CDR1 and CDR2: PRHDT, FYEKMQ (reference sequence). The junction had 4 bases not matched to a gene; V was cut back by 4 bases and J by 9 bases. The CDR3 sequence is 14 residues long. The CDR3 here is CASSSRQGGSPLHF. The CDR3 DNA reads TGTGCCAGCAGCTCTAGACAGGGGGGTTCACCCCTCCACTTT.

This clone has at least ten counts. V and J are TRBV19 and TRBJ2-1; either TRBD1 or TRBD2 may fit D (5 bases each). The CDR3 covers 15 residues. V was clipped by 3 bases and J by 5 bases, with 14 bases between them. CDR1 and CDR2 from the germline V gene are LNHDA and SQIVND (reference sequence). In DNA form, the CDR3 reads TGTGCCAGTAGTATGTCGGGACGGAATAACAATGAGCAGTTCTTC. Its translation: CASSMSGRNNNEQFF.